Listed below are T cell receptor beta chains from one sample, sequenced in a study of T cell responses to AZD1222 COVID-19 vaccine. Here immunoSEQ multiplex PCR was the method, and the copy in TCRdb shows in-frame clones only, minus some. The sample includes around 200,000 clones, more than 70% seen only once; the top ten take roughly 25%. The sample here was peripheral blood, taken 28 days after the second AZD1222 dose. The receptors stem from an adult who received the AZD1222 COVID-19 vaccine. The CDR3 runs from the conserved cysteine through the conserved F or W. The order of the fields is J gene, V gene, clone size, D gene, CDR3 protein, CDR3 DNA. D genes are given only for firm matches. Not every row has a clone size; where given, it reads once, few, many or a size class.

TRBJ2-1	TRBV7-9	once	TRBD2	CASSLGLAGVSSYNEQFF	TGTGCCAGCAGCTTAGGACTAGCGGGGGTTAGCTCCTACAATGAGCAGTTCTTC
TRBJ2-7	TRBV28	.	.	CASSVSGAGSYEQYF	TGTGCCAGCAGTGTTAGCGGCGCCGGGTCCTACGAGCAGTACTTC
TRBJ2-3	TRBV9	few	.	CASSRDSGIADTQYF	TGTGCCAGCAGTCGGGACTCGGGGATTGCGGATACGCAGTATTTT
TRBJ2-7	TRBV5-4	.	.	CASSRGGGYEQYF	TGTGCCAGCAGCAGGGGGGGAGGCTACGAGCAGTACTTC
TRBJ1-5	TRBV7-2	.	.	CASCQGGQPQHF	TGTGCCAGCTGTCAAGGGGGACAGCCCCAGCATTTT
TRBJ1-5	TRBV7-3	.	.	CASSLNEGQPQHF	TGTGCCAGCAGCCTTAACGAAGGACAGCCCCAGCATTTT
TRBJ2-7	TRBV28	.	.	CASSFYLRGWPYEQYF	TGTGCCAGCAGTTTCTACCTAAGAGGGTGGCCCTACGAGCAGTACTTC
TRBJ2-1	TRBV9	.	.	CASSPHGPTSYNEQFF	TGTGCCAGCAGCCCCCACGGGCCTACCTCCTACAATGAGCAGTTCTTC
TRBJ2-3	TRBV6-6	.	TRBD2	CASRTTGGPGTDTQYF	TGTGCCAGCCGGACGACGGGAGGGCCCGGCACAGATACGCAGTATTTT
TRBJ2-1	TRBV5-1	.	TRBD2	CASSLEGGVYNEQFF	TGCGCCAGCAGCTTAGAGGGAGGGGTGTACAATGAGCAGTTCTTC
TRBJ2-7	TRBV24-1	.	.	CATSDFQGEQYF	TGTGCCACCAGTGATTTCCAGGGCGAGCAGTACTTC
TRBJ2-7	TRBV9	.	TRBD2	CASSAVPGLAAYEQYF	TGTGCCAGCAGCGCTGTTCCGGGACTAGCTGCCTACGAGCAGTACTTC
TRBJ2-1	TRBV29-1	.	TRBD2	CSSKTLAGPNEQFF	TGCAGCTCTAAGACCCTAGCGGGACCCAATGAGCAGTTCTTC
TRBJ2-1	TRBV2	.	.	CASSEQSTSYNEQFF	TGTGCCAGCAGTGAACAGTCTACCTCCTACAATGAGCAGTTCTTC
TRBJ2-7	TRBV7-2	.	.	CASSFGGGSLYEQYF	TGTGCCAGCAGCTTCGGGGGCGGGAGCTTGTACGAGCAGTACTTC
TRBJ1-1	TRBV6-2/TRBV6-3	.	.	CASSYTGLNTEAFF	TGTGCCAGCAGTTATACAGGGCTGAACACTGAAGCTTTCTTT
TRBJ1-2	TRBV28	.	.	CASSLSRVYGYTF	TGTGCCAGCAGTTTATCCAGAGTCTATGGCTACACCTTC
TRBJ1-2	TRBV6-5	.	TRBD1	CASSRTGEAYGYTF	TGTGCCAGCAGCCGGACAGGGGAGGCCTATGGCTACACCTTC
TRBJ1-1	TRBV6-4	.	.	CASSKQGNTEAFF	TGTGCCAGCAGCAAACAGGGGAACACTGAAGCTTTCTTT
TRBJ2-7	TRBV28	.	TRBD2	CASDPSGSSYEQYF	TGTGCCAGCGATCCTAGCGGGAGCTCCTACGAGCAGTACTTC
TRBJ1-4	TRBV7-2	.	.	CASSLRDLDEKLFF	TGTGCCAGCAGCCTCAGGGATTTGGATGAAAAACTGTTTTTT
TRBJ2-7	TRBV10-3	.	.	CAISGGASYEQYF	TGTGCCATCAGTGGGGGGGCATCCTACGAGCAGTACTTC
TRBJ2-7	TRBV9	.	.	CASSVVSNSYEQYF	TGTGCCAGCAGCGTAGTTTCTAACTCCTACGAGCAGTACTTC
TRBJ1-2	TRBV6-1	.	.	CASSEAGQKSNYGYTF	TGTGCCAGCAGTGAAGCGGGGCAGAAATCTAACTATGGCTACACCTTC
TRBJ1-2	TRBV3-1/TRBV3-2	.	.	CASSQDKRVGYGYTF	TGTGCCAGCAGCCAAGATAAAAGGGTTGGATATGGCTACACCTTC
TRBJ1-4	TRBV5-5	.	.	CASSLWDMDEKLFF	TGTGCCAGCAGCTTGTGGGACATGGATGAAAAACTGTTTTTT
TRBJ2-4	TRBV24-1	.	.	CATSGPRDTKNIQYF	TGTGCCACCAGTGGCCCCCGGGACACCAAAAACATTCAGTACTTC
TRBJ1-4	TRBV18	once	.	CASSPRSPGVGGNEKLFF	TGTGCCAGCTCACCGCGCTCGCCCGGGGTAGGAGGTAATGAAAAACTGTTTTTT
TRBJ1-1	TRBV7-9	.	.	CASSASQNTEAFF	TGTGCCAGCAGCGCATCACAGAACACTGAAGCTTTCTTT
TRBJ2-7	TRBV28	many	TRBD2	CASSLGGSESQYF	TGTGCCAGCAGTTTGGGAGGGTCGGAGTCCCAGTACTTC
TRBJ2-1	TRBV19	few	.	CASSSLDLFEQFF	TGTGCCAGTAGTTCACTCGATCTATTTGAGCAGTTCTTC
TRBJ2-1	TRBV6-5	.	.	CASSYSLNNEQFF	TGTGCCAGCAGCTACTCACTTAACAATGAGCAGTTCTTC
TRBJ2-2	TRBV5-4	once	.	CASSPGSRGGELFF	TGTGCCAGCAGCCCCGGGTCTAGGGGCGGGGAGCTGTTTTTT
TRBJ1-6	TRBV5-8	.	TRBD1	CASSAGTGVDNSPLHF	TGTGCCAGCAGCGCCGGGACAGGGGTCGACAATTCACCCCTCCACTTT
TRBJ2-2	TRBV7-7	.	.	CASSLAIEGTGELFF	TGTGCTAGCAGCTTAGCGATAGAAGGTACCGGGGAGCTGTTTTTT
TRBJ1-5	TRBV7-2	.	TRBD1	CASSKGQGNQPQHF	TGTGCCAGCAGCAAGGGACAGGGTAATCAGCCCCAGCATTTT
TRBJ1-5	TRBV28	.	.	CASRDYSNQPQHF	TGTGCCAGCCGGGATTATAGCAATCAGCCCCAGCATTTT
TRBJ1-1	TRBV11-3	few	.	CASSFRGTEAFF	TGTGCCAGCAGCTTTCGCGGCACTGAAGCTTTCTTT
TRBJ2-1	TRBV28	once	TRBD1	CASSLDPRDRGYNEQFF	TGTGCCAGCAGTTTAGATCCGCGGGACAGGGGTTACAATGAGCAGTTCTTC
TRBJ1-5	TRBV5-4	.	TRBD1	CASSIQGERQPQHF	TGTGCCAGCAGCATACAGGGGGAGCGTCAGCCCCAGCATTTT
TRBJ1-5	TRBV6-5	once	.	CAASRVPDQPQHF	TGTGCCGCTAGCAGGGTACCGGATCAGCCCCAGCATTTT
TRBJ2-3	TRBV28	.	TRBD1	CASSLLGTDTDTQYF	TGTGCCAGCTCGTTACTGGGGACAGACACAGATACGCAGTATTTT
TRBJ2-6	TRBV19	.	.	CATHPGSGANVLTF	TGTGCCACCCATCCTGGCTCTGGGGCCAACGTCCTGACTTTC